Sequencing of this T cell receptor (beta chain) was carried out in a study of blood T cell repertoires in COVID-19. Enrolment of Seattle patients took place during active infection, and they were followed longitudinally. This CDR3 region has 14 residues. V shed 1 base and J shed 3 bases, with 7 bases lying between them. Germline CDR1 and CDR2: SGHDN and FVKESK. Sequenced by immunoSEQ multiplex PCR; TCRdb stores in-frame clones only, minus some. The sample lists fewer than 60,000 clones; roughly four fifths were seen once. The sequence was collected from a man between 60 and 75 years old with COVID-19, enrolled during active disease. The chain joins TRBV14 to TRBJ2-1; possible D gene TRBD1, 5 bases. The sequenced sample was peripheral blood. DNA for the CDR3: TGTGCCAGCAGCCAAGGCGGACACTACAATGAGCAGTTCTTC. It translates to CASSQGGHYNEQFF.